This is a list of T cell receptor beta chains from one sample in a study of cytomegalovirus exposure and HLA in healthy donors. Generated by immunoSEQ multiplex PCR, the TCRdb table keeps only in-frame clones and is missing some. This sample has some 140,000 clones; 86% occur once, and the top ten carry under 3%. The sequenced material came from PBMCs. The receptors originated from a young man in good health and CMV-seronegative. Both conserved end residues are part of each CDR3. D genes are given only for firm matches. Clone size, where shown, is once, few, many, or a class for clones that have expanded.

clone_size d_call j_call v_call cdr3_length cdr3_aa cdr3_nt
few TRBD1 TRBJ2-2 TRBV30 15 CAWEGTQGATGELFF TGTGCCTGGGAGGGAACACAGGGGGCGACCGGGGAGCTGTTTTTT
. TRBD1 TRBJ1-2 TRBV13 17 CASSKTGTILSPYGYTF TGTGCCAGCAGCAAGACAGGGACAATCCTCTCGCCCTATGGCTACACCTTC
. . TRBJ1-1 TRBV5-1 13 CASSLETTGEAFF TGCGCCAGCAGCTTGGAGACTACGGGAGAAGCTTTCTTT
. . TRBJ2-3 TRBV7-8 16 CASSLTQRTSTDTQYF TGTGCCAGCAGCTTAACTCAGCGGACTAGCACAGATACGCAGTATTTT
. . TRBJ2-3 TRBV5-1 14 CASSLAPQSDTQYF TGCGCCAGCAGCTTGGCGCCACAATCAGATACGCAGTATTTT
. TRBD1 TRBJ1-3 TRBV6-5 15 CASRKSIQGSISIYF TGTGCCAGCAGAAAAAGTATACAGGGGAGTATTTCCATATATTTT
. . TRBJ1-1 TRBV19 17 CASSIVPLGGGYTEAFF TGTGCCAGTAGTATCGTCCCATTGGGGGGTGGGTACACTGAAGCTTTCTTT
few . TRBJ2-1 TRBV6-4 14 CASSDSSESNEQFF TGTGCCAGCAGTGACTCGAGTGAGAGCAATGAGCAGTTCTTC
few . TRBJ1-5 TRBV28 13 CASSFGTNQPQHF TGTGCCAGCAGTTTTGGCACCAATCAGCCCCAGCATTTT
. . TRBJ1-1 TRBV5-1 16 CASSPWTDLMNTEAFF TGCGCCAGCAGCCCCTGGACAGACCTCATGAACACTGAAGCTTTCTTT
many TRBD2 TRBJ2-7 TRBV28 14 CATFPSGASREQYF TGTGCCACCTTTCCTAGCGGTGCCTCGAGGGAGCAGTACTTC
. TRBD1 TRBJ1-5 TRBV19 15 CASSTRQGANQPQHF TGTGCCAGTAGTACTCGACAGGGGGCTAATCAGCCCCAGCATTTT
. TRBD1 TRBJ2-3 TRBV5-1 15 CASSFRDSSTDTQYF TGCGCCAGCAGCTTCCGGGACAGCAGCACAGATACGCAGTATTTT
. . TRBJ2-7 TRBV28 11 CASSSPYEQYF TGTGCCAGCAGTTCTCCCTACGAGCAGTACTTC
. . TRBJ2-3 TRBV5-1 13 CASSLQGPDTQYF TGCGCCAGCAGCCTACAGGGTCCAGATACGCAGTATTTT
. TRBD2 TRBJ2-1 TRBV15 17 CAPSSSGGRLSYNEQFF TGTGCCCCGTCAAGTAGCGGGGGCCGCCTTTCCTACAATGAGCAGTTCTTC
. TRBD1 TRBJ1-5 TRBV28 14 CASSQPTGDQPQHF TGTGCCAGCAGTCAACCGACAGGGGATCAGCCCCAGCATTTT
. . TRBJ1-4 TRBV14 15 CASSPRAGVNEKLFF TGTGCCAGCAGCCCAAGGGCAGGGGTGAATGAAAAACTGTTTTTT
. . TRBJ1-5 TRBV19 15 CASSPRAGTGQPQHF TGTGCCAGTAGTCCCCGGGCGGGAACAGGACAGCCCCAGCATTTT
. TRBD1 TRBJ1-5 TRBV7-2 14 CASSSDRGGQPQHF TGTGCCAGCAGCTCAGACAGGGGAGGTCAGCCCCAGCATTTT
. TRBD1 TRBJ2-1 TRBV14 14 CASSQAQGALGEFF TGTGCCAGCAGCCAAGCCCAGGGGGCGCTCGGGGAGTTCTTC